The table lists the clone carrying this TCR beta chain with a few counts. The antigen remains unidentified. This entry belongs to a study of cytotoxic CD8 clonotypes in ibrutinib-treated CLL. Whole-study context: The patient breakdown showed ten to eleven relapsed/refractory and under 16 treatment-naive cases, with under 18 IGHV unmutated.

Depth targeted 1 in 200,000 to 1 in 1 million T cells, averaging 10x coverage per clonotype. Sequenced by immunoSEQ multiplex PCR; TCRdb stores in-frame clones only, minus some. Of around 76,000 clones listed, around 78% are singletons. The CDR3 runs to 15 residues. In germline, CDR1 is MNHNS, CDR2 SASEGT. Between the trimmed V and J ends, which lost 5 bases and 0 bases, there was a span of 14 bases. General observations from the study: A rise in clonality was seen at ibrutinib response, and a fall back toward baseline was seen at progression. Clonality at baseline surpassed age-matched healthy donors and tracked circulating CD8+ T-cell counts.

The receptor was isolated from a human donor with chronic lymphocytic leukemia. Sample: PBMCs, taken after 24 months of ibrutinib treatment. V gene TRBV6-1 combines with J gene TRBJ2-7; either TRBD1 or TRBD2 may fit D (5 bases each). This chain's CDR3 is CASSLRDGSSYEQYF. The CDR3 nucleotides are TGTGCCAGCAGTCTACGGGACGGAAGCTCCTACGAGCAGTACTTC.